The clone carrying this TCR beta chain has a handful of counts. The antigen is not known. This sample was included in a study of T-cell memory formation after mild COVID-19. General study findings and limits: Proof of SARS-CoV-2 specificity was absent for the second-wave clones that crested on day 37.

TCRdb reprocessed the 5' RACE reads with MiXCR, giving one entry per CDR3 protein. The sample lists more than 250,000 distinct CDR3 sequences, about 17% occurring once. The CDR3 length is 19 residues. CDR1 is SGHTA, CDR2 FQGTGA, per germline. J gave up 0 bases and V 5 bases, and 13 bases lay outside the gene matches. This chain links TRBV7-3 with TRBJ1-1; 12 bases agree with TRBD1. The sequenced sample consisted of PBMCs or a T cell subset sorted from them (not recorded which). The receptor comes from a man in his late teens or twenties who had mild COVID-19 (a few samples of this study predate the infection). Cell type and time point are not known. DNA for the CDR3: TGTGCCAGCAGCCTAGACCCCGGGACAGGGGGCGCGTTGAACACTGAAGCTTTCTTT. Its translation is CASSLDPGTGGALNTEAFF.